This T cell receptor beta chain was recovered during a study of blood T cell repertoires in COVID-19. Study in general: PBMCs, B-cell-depleted T cells, or T cells provided the cDNA or gDNA that made up the material.

This CDR3 has 19 amino acids. Germline lookup yields CDR1 SGHRS and CDR2 YFSETQ. Trimming at V came to 1 base and at J to 1 base, leaving 13 bases not matched to a gene. Original handling: For nucleated cells, counts were estimated from reference gene primer amplification. Using immunoSEQ multiplex PCR, the repertoire was profiled, and TCRdb retains in-frame clones only, with some absent. Clone size and the V and J calls come from that table; the DNA yielded D and trimming. The sample contains about 72,000 clones, around 80% of which appear only once. The chain is built from TRBV5-1 and TRBJ2-7, with 11 bases lining up with TRBD2. This receptor was obtained from a human donor in a cohort sampled during active COVID-19. Sequences were obtained from peripheral blood. The CDR3 protein is CASSLSRASGGPGSYEQYF. In DNA, the CDR3 is TGCGCCAGCAGCTTGTCTCGCGCTAGCGGGGGGCCGGGGTCCTACGAGCAGTACTTC. Supplemented by reference TRBV5-1 and TRBJ2-7, the full variable domain reads KAGVTQTPRYLIKTRGQQVTLSCSPISGHRSVSWYQQTPGQGLQFLFEYFSETQRNKGNFPGRFSGRQFSNSRSEMNVSTLELGDSALYLCASSLSRASGGPGSYEQYFGPGTRLTVT.